This entry lists 5 T cell receptor beta chains sequenced from one sample in a study of blood T cell repertoires in COVID-19. Profiled with immunoSEQ multiplex PCR; TCRdb holds only in-frame clones, not every one. The data contain more than 250,000 clones, around 84% of them seen just once; the ten biggest clones take up about 9.4%. The sequenced material came from PBMCs or T cells enriched from blood (not recorded which). These receptors all stem from a woman aged 18-29 years who had recovered from COVID-19.

The CDR3 reads CASSLGNGANEKLFF. In DNA, the CDR3 is TGTGCCAGCAGCTTAGGTAACGGAGCTAATGAAAAACTGTTTTTT. The J gene is TRBJ1-4, the V gene TRBV7-9; D unresolved. The CDR3 extends over 15 amino acids. Germline assignment: CDR1 SEHNR and CDR2 FQNEAQ (reference sequence). The V gene lost 1 base and the J gene lost 3 bases, with 9 bases spanning the gap.

The J gene is TRBJ2-7, the V gene TRBV30; D is perhaps TRBD1 (6 bases). Germline V lookup: CDR1 GTSNPN, CDR2 SVGIG (reference sequence). This CDR3 region has 13 residues. The V end lost 4 bases, the J end lost 0 bases, and 10 bases lay between the germline ends. In DNA form, the CDR3 reads TGTGCCTGGACGGCCAGGGGCTCCTACGAGCAGTACTTC. Amino acids: CAWTARGSYEQYF.

The chain is built from TRBV5-1 and TRBJ1-3; TRBD1 is a possible D gene (6 bases). Germline values: CDR1 SGHRS, CDR2 YFSETQ. The CDR3 covers 15 residues. Trimming took off 0 bases at V and 3 bases at J, with 10 bases between the two ends. CDR3 in DNA: TGCGCCAGCAGCTTGGTCCCAGGGGATGGAAACACCATATATTTT. It translates to CASSLVPGDGNTIYF.

V usage is TRBV7-9 and J usage is TRBJ2-3; no clear D gene. Trimming removed 2 bases at V and 2 bases at J, with 11 bases between. CDR3 length: 15 residues. Germline CDR1 reads SEHNR; CDR2 reads FQNEAQ (reference sequence). This chain's CDR3 is CASSLLSRYTDTQYF. The CDR3 DNA reads TGTGCCAGCAGCTTACTCTCCAGGTACACAGATACGCAGTATTTT. The complete variable domain, with remaining parts taken from reference TRBV7-9 and TRBJ2-3, reads DTGVSQNPRHKITKRGQNVTFRCDPISEHNRLYWYRQTLGQGPEFLTYFQNEAQLEKSRLLSDRFSAERPKGSFSTLEIQRTEQGDSAMYLCASSLLSRYTDTQYFGPGTRLTVL.

The chain is built from TRBV12-3 or TRBV12-4 and TRBJ1-6; 7 bases are shared with TRBD1. The CDR3 is 13 residues long. J gave up 8 bases and V 6 bases, and 4 bases lay outside the gene matches. The CDR3, as DNA: TGTGCCAGCAGCCGGGACAGAGATTCACCCCTCCACTTT. This sequence encodes CASSRDRDSPLHF.